This T cell receptor (beta chain) is from a study of blood T cell repertoires in COVID-19. The CDR3 consists of 15 residues. CDR1 is DFQATT and CDR2 is SNEGSKA in the germline V gene (reference sequence). J was trimmed by 4 bases and V by 6 bases; bases with no gene match: 10. TCRdb keeps only in-frame clones here, not all; method: immunoSEQ multiplex PCR. The top ten clones hold approximately 46% of a sample with 70,000 to 100,000 clones, about nine tenths of them seen once. This chain uses TRBV20-1 with TRBJ1-5; 9 bases agree with TRBD1. The sequence came from a human donor in a cohort sampled during active COVID-19. Sequenced: peripheral blood. CDR3 region: CSASTGGRGNQPQHF. The CDR3 DNA reads as TGCAGTGCCAGTACAGGGGGCCGGGGAAATCAGCCCCAGCATTTT.